One sample yielded the 28 T cell receptor beta chains listed below, sequenced in a study of T cell responses to AZD1222 COVID-19 vaccine. Clones were read by immunoSEQ multiplex PCR, and TCRdb kept only the in-frame ones, dropping some. In the table there are under 200,000 clones, roughly 92% of which are singletons. The sample here was peripheral blood, taken on day 0 of AZD1222 vaccination. These receptors were collected from an adult in good health.

In its sample, this clone was seen once. This chain connects TRBV28 to TRBJ2-1, with D hard to call. With 5 bases removed from V and 7 bases from J, the gap between germline ends came to 21 bases. The CDR3 consists of 16 residues. CDR1 and CDR2 (germline): MDHEN, SYDVKM. CDR3 region: CASSPSDGRGINEQFF. The CDR3 nucleotides are TGTGCCAGCAGTCCTTCGGACGGTCGTGGGATTAATGAGCAGTTCTTC.

The chain is built from TRBV7-2 and TRBJ1-2; no reliable D call. CDR3 length: 11 amino acids. Trimming removed 6 bases from V and 0 bases from J, with 2 bases in between. Germline V gives CDR1 SGHTA, CDR2 FQGNSA. CDR3 nucleotides: TGTGCCAGCAGTTCTAACTATGGCTACACCTTC. Its translation: CASSSNYGYTF.

The rearrangement joins TRBV5-4 to TRBJ2-1, with 8 bases aligning to TRBD1. The CDR3 covers 14 residues. Losses at the gene ends were 4 bases for V and 7 bases for J; bases not matched to a gene: 7. Germline CDR1 reads SGHNT; CDR2 reads YYREEE (reference sequence). The CDR3 region is CASSVGQGMNEQFF. The DNA of the CDR3 is TGTGCCAGCAGCGTCGGACAGGGTATGAATGAGCAGTTCTTC.

This sequence joins TRBV6-5 and TRBJ2-1; 8 bases agree with TRBD1. Germline assignment: CDR1 MNHEY and CDR2 SVGAGI. The ends lost 6 bases at V and 3 bases at J; junction bases unmatched: 7. This CDR3 contains 15 residues. The CDR3 bases are TGTGCCAGCAGGCCCGGACAGGGTAGCTACAATGAGCAGTTCTTC. It encodes CASRPGQGSYNEQFF.

V is TRBV11-2 and J is TRBJ2-5; 7 nucleotides match TRBD1. The ends lost 1 base at V and 5 bases at J; junction bases unmatched: 4. The CDR3 sequence is 14 residues long. The germline gives CDR1 SGHAT, CDR2 FQNNGV. CDR3: CASSLVFRGETQYF. CDR3 DNA: TGTGCCAGCAGCTTAGTTTTCAGGGGGGAGACCCAGTACTTC.

The V gene is TRBV20-1, the J gene TRBJ2-7; 10 bases match TRBD1. Germline-derived CDR1 and CDR2 are DFQATT and SNEGSKA (reference sequence). The CDR3 sequence is 11 residues long. The junction had 2 bases not matched to a gene; V was cut back by 8 bases and J by 4 bases. The CDR3, as DNA: TGCAGTTGGGACAGGGGTTACGAGCAGTACTTC. Its translation is CSWDRGYEQYF.

The V gene is TRBV14, the J gene TRBJ1-2; D call uncertain. From germline, CDR1 is SGHDN and CDR2 FVKESK. Between the trimmed V and J ends, which lost 0 bases and 3 bases, there was a span of 5 bases. The CDR3 is 13 residues long. This CDR3 reads CASSQDLDYGYTF. As DNA, the CDR3 is TGTGCCAGCAGCCAAGATCTAGACTATGGCTACACCTTC.

V is TRBV11-2 and J is TRBJ1-1; D unclear. Germline CDR1 SGHAT, CDR2 FQNNGV. V was pared by 1 base and J by 6 bases, with 9 bases between. The CDR3 runs 13 residues. This CDR3 reads CASSLGSGPEAFF. CDR3 sequence (DNA): TGTGCCAGCAGCTTAGGGTCTGGCCCTGAAGCTTTCTTT.

The chain has TRBV7-2 and TRBJ1-4; weak D call: TRBD1 (5 bases). This CDR3 comprises 14 residues. Looked up from germline, CDR1 is SGHTA and CDR2 is FQGNSA. Trimming took 4 bases from V and 4 from J, leaving 10 bases between them. The CDR3 reads CASSSRQGNEKLFF. In nucleotides, the CDR3 is TGTGCCAGCAGCTCGAGGCAGGGTAATGAAAAACTGTTTTTT.

The rearrangement uses TRBV28 and TRBJ1-2, with TRBD1 matching 7 bases. J lost 8 bases, V lost 10 bases, and 10 bases had no gene match. This CDR3 region has 12 residues. Germline V lookup: CDR1 MDHEN, CDR2 SYDVKM. Here the CDR3 reads CATDRAGGGYTF. The CDR3, as DNA: TGTGCCACCGACAGGGCAGGCGGGGGCTACACCTTC.

The genes are TRBV20-1 and TRBJ1-2, with TRBD1 as a possible D gene (6 bases). There are 13 residues in the CDR3. The germline V gene has CDR1 DFQATT and CDR2 SNEGSKA (reference sequence). Trimming stripped 3 bases from V and 6 bases from J, with 14 bases between. The CDR3 reads CSASFRGANGYTF. CDR3 DNA sequence: TGCAGTGCTAGTTTCAGGGGTGCCAATGGCTACACCTTC.

The chain combines TRBV18 with TRBJ1-2; 7 positions agree with TRBD1. The trim removed 4 bases at V and 4 bases at J, leaving 12 bases unmatched. CDR1 KGHSH and CDR2 LQKENI come from the germline V gene. The CDR3 runs to 16 residues. CDR3 nucleotide sequence: TGTGCCAGCTCACTAAATCAACAGGGGACGTCCTATGGCTACACCTTC. Amino acid sequence: CASSLNQQGTSYGYTF.

The chain combines TRBV9 with TRBJ2-1; D is undetermined. Germline CDR1 and CDR2: SGDLS and YYNGEE. The V end was cut by 2 bases, the J end by 8 bases, with 8 bases between. The CDR3 covers 12 residues. CDR3 amino acids: CASSVYRDEQFF. The CDR3 DNA reads TGTGCCAGCAGCGTGTATAGGGATGAGCAGTTCTTC.

V and J are TRBV12-3 or TRBV12-4 and TRBJ1-2, with 7 positions matching TRBD1. The trim removed 6 bases at V and 8 bases at J, leaving 9 bases unmatched. The CDR3 loop spans 13 amino acids. The CDR3, as DNA: TGTGCCAGCAGCCCAGGGGGGGGGCAAGGCTACACCTTC. Translation: CASSPGGGQGYTF.

The V call is TRBV12-3 or TRBV12-4, the J call TRBJ2-7; D call uncertain. CDR3 length equals 13 residues. Trimming removed 5 bases at V and 7 bases at J, with 15 bases between. The DNA for the CDR3 is TGTGCCAGCAGTCCCTTCGGGTCCCGGGAGCAGTACTTC. Protein sequence: CASSPFGSREQYF.

V gene TRBV2 combines with J gene TRBJ2-7; TRBD1 agrees at 8 bases. Losses at the gene ends were 6 bases for V and 1 base for J; bases not matched to a gene: 5. The CDR3 runs to 14 residues. Germline values: CDR1 SNHLY, CDR2 FYNNEI. The CDR3 DNA reads as TGTGCCAGCAGGAGACAGGGGAGGTCCTACGAGCAGTACTTC. Translation: CASRRQGRSYEQYF.

This chain connects TRBV7-2 to TRBJ2-7; D may be TRBD1 (6 bases). Germline CDR1 is SGHTA and CDR2 is FQGNSA. The CDR3 spans 15 residues. V lost 3 bases and J lost 8, with 20 bases in between. The CDR3 DNA reads as TGTGCCAGCAGCTTCGGGGCAGGGGCGAACTCCAAGCAGTACTTC. This gives the protein CASSFGAGANSKQYF.

The rearrangement uses TRBV6-5 and TRBJ1-2; D perhaps matches TRBD1 (6 bases). Germline CDR1 reads MNHEY; CDR2 reads SVGAGI. The V gene lost 1 base and the J gene lost 8 bases, with 20 bases spanning the gap. CDR3 size: 16 residues. The CDR3 region is CASSYFTGRGSGGYTF. CDR3 nucleotides: TGTGCCAGCAGTTACTTCACGGGCAGGGGCAGCGGCGGCTACACCTTC.

The chain recombines TRBV9 with TRBJ2-1; D is possibly TRBD2 (6 bases). Germline V gene lookup returns CDR1 SGDLS and CDR2 YYNGEE. Trimming removed 1 base at V and 5 bases at J, with 16 bases between. CDR3 length: 16 residues. CDR3 protein: CASSVSRDSPNNEQFF. In DNA, the CDR3 is TGTGCCAGCAGCGTAAGCCGGGACTCCCCGAACAATGAGCAGTTCTTC.

This chain connects TRBV5-6 to TRBJ1-4; tentative D call: TRBD1 (5 bases). The CDR3 is 16 residues long. CDR1 is SGHDT and CDR2 is YYEEEE in the germline V gene. Trimming took off 5 bases at V and 8 bases at J, with 22 bases between the two ends. As DNA, the CDR3 is TGTGCCAGCAGTTTTGGAGGGGCAAGGGGAAAAGAAAAACTGTTTTTT. This sequence encodes CASSFGGARGKEKLFF. Full variable domain (outside the CDR3, taken from reference TRBV5-6 and TRBJ1-4): DAGVTQSPTHLIKTRGQQVTLRCSPKSGHDTVSWYQQALGQGPQFIFQYYEEEERQRGNFPDRFSGHQFPNYSSELNVNALLLGDSALYLCASSFGGARGKEKLFFGSGTQLSVL.

The V call is TRBV11-3, the J call TRBJ2-3; 7 nucleotides agree with TRBD1. Looked up from germline, CDR1 is SGHNT and CDR2 is YENEEA. The J segment lost 5 bases and the V segment lost 0 bases, leaving 5 bases of the junction unmatched. The CDR3 is 15 amino acids. CDR3 sequence (DNA): TGTGCCAGCAGCTTAGAGCGACAGGGTTTAGATACGCAGTATTTT. It specifies CASSLERQGLDTQYF.

V and J are TRBV6-1 and TRBJ2-1; D gene unclear. The germline V gene encodes CDR1 MNHNS and CDR2 SASEGT. Between the trimmed V and J ends, which lost 1 base and 8 bases, there was a span of 15 bases. The CDR3 consists of 15 residues. DNA of the CDR3: TGTGCCAGCAGTGAAGTCCACAGTAGAATGGATGAGCAGTTCTTC. Translating it yields CASSEVHSRMDEQFF.

The chain has TRBV6-5 and TRBJ2-5; TRBD1 is a possible D gene (6 bases). With 5 bases removed from V and 5 bases from J, the gap between germline ends came to 15 bases. The CDR3 is 14 residues long. Germline V gives CDR1 MNHEY, CDR2 SVGAGI. The CDR3 bases are TGTGCCAGCAGTCATTCAGGGGTAGGGGAGACCCAGTACTTC. It translates to CASSHSGVGETQYF.

The J gene is TRBJ1-3, the V gene TRBV9; TRBD1 matches 10 bases. The V segment lost 0 bases and the J segment 5 bases; nucleotides outside the gene matches: 5. The CDR3 loop spans 16 amino acids. Germline V gene sequence: CDR1 SGDLS, CDR2 YYNGEE. The CDR3 region has the DNA TGTGCCAGCAGCGTAGCCGGGACAGGGGTGAGAAACACCATATATTTT. It is translated as CASSVAGTGVRNTIYF.

This sequence joins TRBV18 and TRBJ1-5; D is perhaps TRBD1 (6 bases). V lost 5 bases and J 0 bases, leaving 11 bases between the germline ends. From germline, CDR1 is KGHSH and CDR2 LQKENI. The CDR3 is 15 residues long. The CDR3 is CASSEQGDSNQPQHF. CDR3 nucleotide sequence: TGTGCCAGCTCAGAACAGGGAGATAGCAATCAGCCCCAGCATTTT. The variable domain in full, completed from reference TRBV18 and TRBJ1-5, reads NAGVMQNPRHLVRRRGQEARLRCSPMKGHSHVYWYRQLPEEGLKFMVYLQKENIIDESGMPKERFSAEFPKEGPSILRIQQVVRGDSAAYFCASSEQGDSNQPQHFGDGTRLSIL.

The CDR3, as DNA: TGCGCCAGCAGCTTGGCCGTGGGTAGTGAAAAACTGTTTTTT. This encodes CASSLAVGSEKLFF. The genes are TRBV5-1 and TRBJ1-4, with no clear D. The V gene's germline CDR1 is SGHRS and CDR2 YFSETQ. Trimming took off 0 bases at V and 7 bases at J, with 10 bases between the two ends. CDR3 length: 14 amino acids.

V and J are TRBV29-1 and TRBJ2-7; 8 positions agree with TRBD1. This CDR3 contains 13 residues. Germline assignment: CDR1 SQVTM and CDR2 ANQGSEA. Trimming cost V 1 base and J 3 bases; bases outside gene matches: 2. The CDR3 region is CSVEGTGIYEQYF. CDR3 nucleotides: TGCAGCGTTGAAGGGACAGGGATCTACGAGCAGTACTTC.

The chain uses TRBV9 and TRBJ1-2; no clear D. This CDR3 spans 16 amino acids. V lost 1 base to trimming and J lost 0 bases, with 13 bases between them. Germline V gene sequence: CDR1 SGDLS, CDR2 YYNGEE. CDR3 DNA sequence: TGTGCCAGCAGCGTAAGCGGTAGCGGCCCTAACTATGGCTACACCTTC. Amino acid sequence: CASSVSGSGPNYGYTF.